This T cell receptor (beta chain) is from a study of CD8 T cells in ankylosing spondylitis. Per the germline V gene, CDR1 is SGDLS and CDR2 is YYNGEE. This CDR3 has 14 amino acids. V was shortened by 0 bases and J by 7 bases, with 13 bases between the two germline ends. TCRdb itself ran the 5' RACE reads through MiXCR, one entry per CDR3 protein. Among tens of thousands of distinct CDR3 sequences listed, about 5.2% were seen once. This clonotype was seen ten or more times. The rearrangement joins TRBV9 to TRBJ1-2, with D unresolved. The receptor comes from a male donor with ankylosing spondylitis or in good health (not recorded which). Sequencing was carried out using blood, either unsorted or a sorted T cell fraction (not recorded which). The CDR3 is CASSVETSSSGYTF. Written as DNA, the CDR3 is TGTGCCAGCAGCGTAGAAACCTCCTCATCTGGCTACACCTTC.